Following are 22 T cell receptor beta chains from one sample sequenced in a study of CD8 T cells in Susac syndrome. The RNA, about 0.45 to 1 ug, was put through reverse transcription using random hexamers. TCRdb re-called the immunoSEQ multiplex PCR reads through MiXCR, storing one row per CDR3 protein. The sample holds roughly 150,000 distinct CDR3 sequences, 90% to 95% seen once. The source material was CD4+ T cells from PBMCs. Receptor source: a human donor in good health.

The J gene is TRBJ2-3, the V gene TRBV3-1; no reliable D call. V was cut by 1 base and J by 2 bases, with 10 bases left in between. Germline loops: CDR1 LGHDT, CDR2 YNNKEL (reference sequence). This CDR3 has 15 residues. CDR3 DNA: TGTGCCAGCAGCCAAGCGGGCGGTCCCACAGATACGCAGTATTTT. Protein: CASSQAGGPTDTQYF.

The chain is built from TRBV12-3 or TRBV12-4 and TRBJ1-1; the D is unclear. CDR3 length: 14 residues. Trimming pared 4 bases from V and 1 base from J, leaving 10 bases between. DNA of the CDR3: TGTGCCAGCAGTTCCCGGACCAAGAACACTGAAGCTTTCTTT. Amino acids: CASSSRTKNTEAFF.

This chain connects TRBV11-2 to TRBJ2-5; no firm D call. V shed 4 bases and J shed 2 bases, with 11 bases lying between them. The V gene's germline CDR1 is SGHAT and CDR2 FQNNGV. This CDR3 spans 14 amino acids. CDR3: CASSSLWKQETQYF. CDR3 DNA: TGTGCCAGCAGCTCCCTCTGGAAACAAGAGACCCAGTACTTC.

The J gene is TRBJ1-2, the V gene TRBV11-2, with a possible D match to TRBD1 (5 bases). Germline V gene sequence: CDR1 SGHAT, CDR2 FQNNGV. Between the trimmed V and J ends, which lost 1 base and 2 bases, there was a span of 11 bases. The CDR3 totals 15 residues. The chain's CDR3 is CASSLVSGPNYGYTF. As DNA, the CDR3 is TGTGCCAGCAGCTTAGTTTCAGGGCCCAACTATGGCTACACCTTC.

V usage is TRBV4-3 and J usage is TRBJ2-3, with D unclear. Germline CDR1 and CDR2: LGHNA and YSLEER. The CDR3 extends over 15 amino acids. Deletions cut 0 bases from V and 5 bases from J, with 12 bases between. The chain's CDR3 is CASSQDPVDKDTQYF. As DNA, the CDR3 is TGCGCCAGCAGCCAAGACCCCGTGGATAAAGATACGCAGTATTTT.

The chain joins TRBV14 to TRBJ2-5; 14 bases map to TRBD2. V dropped 6 bases and J dropped 5; count of bases not matched to a gene: 5. Germline assignment: CDR1 SGHDN and CDR2 FVKESK. The CDR3 length is 15 residues. The CDR3 DNA sequence: TGTGCCAGCAGTCTCCGACTAGCGGGAGGGGAGACCCAGTACTTC. Its protein product is CASSLRLAGGETQYF.

The chain links TRBV29-1 to TRBJ2-5; the match to TRBD1 covers 7 bases. The germline V gene has CDR1 SQVTM and CDR2 ANQGSEA. The CDR3 is 14 residues long. V lost 7 bases to trimming and J lost 2 bases; unmatched junction nucleotides: 10. CDR3 loop: CSAGLTGAQETQYF. In nucleotides, the CDR3 is TGCAGCGCCGGTTTAACAGGGGCGCAAGAGACCCAGTACTTC.

This clonotype showed up just once. V gene TRBV4-1 combines with J gene TRBJ2-1; TRBD2 matches at 11 bases. J was trimmed by 12 bases and V by 0 bases; bases with no gene match: 16. Germline CDR1 MGHRA, CDR2 YSYEKL. The CDR3 has 18 amino acids. The CDR3 DNA follows: TGCGCCAGCAGCCAAGAGGGCCCCGGGGTAGCGGGAGGGCCCGTGCAGTTCTTC. Protein product: CASSQEGPGVAGGPVQFF.

This chain links TRBV13 with TRBJ2-2, with D possibly TRBD1 on 6 matching bases. Trimming left V 4 bases short and J 3 bases short, with 9 bases between. The CDR3 runs to 14 residues. Germline V gene data show CDR1 as PRHDT and CDR2 as FYEKMQ (reference sequence). This chain's CDR3 is CASSSDRHTGELFF. The CDR3 nucleotides read TGTGCCAGCAGCTCGGACAGACACACCGGGGAGCTGTTTTTT.

V and J are TRBV29-1 and TRBJ2-1; D unclear. Trimming removed 6 bases at V and 4 bases at J, with 4 bases between. The CDR3 totals 10 residues. The germline CDR1 and CDR2 sequences are SQVTM and ANQGSEA. CDR3 nucleotides: TGCAGCGTCGGGTACAATGAGCAGTTCTTC. Translation: CSVGYNEQFF.

V usage is TRBV28 and J usage is TRBJ2-7; TRBD2 matches at 16 bases. V was clipped by 2 bases and J by 2 bases; unmatched bases: 3. This CDR3 is built from 17 residues. Looked up from germline, CDR1 is MDHEN and CDR2 is SYDVKM. CDR3 protein: CASSLGGTSGRAYEQYF. In DNA, the CDR3 is TGTGCCAGCAGTTTAGGCGGGACTAGCGGGAGGGCCTACGAGCAGTACTTC.

The rearrangement joins TRBV9 to TRBJ2-1; D may correspond to TRBD1 or TRBD2 (5 bases each). Trimming took off 1 base at V and 7 bases at J, with 12 bases between the two ends. This CDR3 has 14 residues. Germline CDR1 reads SGDLS; CDR2 reads YYNGEE. The CDR3 reads CASSVRGERNEQFF. For the CDR3, the DNA is TGTGCCAGCAGCGTACGAGGGGAAAGGAATGAGCAGTTCTTC. The full variable domain, its missing parts supplied by reference TRBV9 and TRBJ2-1, is DSGVTQTPKHLITATGQRVTLRCSPRSGDLSVYWYQQSLDQGLQFLIQYYNGEERAKGNILERFSAQQFPDLHSELNLSSLELGDSALYFCASSVRGERNEQFFGPGTRLTVL.

The chain recombines TRBV14 with TRBJ2-5, with D possibly matching TRBD1 (6 bases). The germline gives CDR1 SGHDN, CDR2 FVKESK. V shed 0 bases and J shed 0 bases, with 14 bases lying between them. The CDR3 loop spans 17 amino acids. The CDR3 sequence: CASSQERQDGHQETQYF. The CDR3 DNA follows: TGTGCCAGCAGCCAAGAAAGACAGGACGGACACCAAGAGACCCAGTACTTC.

As regards this clonotype: The final CDR3 position lacks the conserved phenylalanine or tryptophan, pointing to a likely read error. V gene TRBV9 combines with J gene TRBJ1-1; a weak D match, TRBD1 (6 bases). The CDR3 length is 14 residues. In germline, CDR1 is SGDLS, CDR2 YYNGEE. The germline V and J ends were trimmed by 1 base and 3 bases, with 10 bases remaining between them. This chain's CDR3 is CASSVTGSYTEAFL. DNA for the CDR3: TGTGCCAGCAGCGTAACAGGGTCATACACTGAAGCTTTCCTT.

This chain links TRBV5-1 with TRBJ2-1; weak D call: TRBD1 (5 bases). CDR3 size: 14 residues. Per germline, CDR1 SGHRS and CDR2 YFSETQ. The V end lost 7 bases, the J end lost 9 bases, and 20 bases lay between the germline ends. CDR3 amino acids: CASSQQQGSGEQFF. The CDR3, as DNA: TGCGCCAGCTCTCAGCAGCAGGGCTCAGGTGAGCAGTTCTTC. Drawing the rest from reference TRBV5-1 and TRBJ2-1, the complete variable domain is KAGVTQTPRYLIKTRGQQVTLSCSPISGHRSVSWYQQTPGQGLQFLFEYFSETQRNKGNFPGRFSGRQFSNSRSEMNVSTLELGDSALYLCASSQQQGSGEQFFGPGTRLTVL.

J is TRBJ2-5 and V is TRBV3-1, with D tentatively TRBD1 (5 bases). The CDR3 has 13 amino acids. The V gene's germline CDR1 is LGHDT and CDR2 YNNKEL (reference sequence). V lost 3 bases and J lost 5, with 10 bases in between. CDR3 bases: TGTGCCAGCAGCCACTTGGGGCCGGAGACCCAGTACTTC. It is translated as CASSHLGPETQYF.

This chain links TRBV6-5 with TRBJ2-1; the D gene is possibly TRBD1 (5 bases). Trimming left V 0 bases short and J 8 bases short, with 17 bases between. The CDR3 totals 16 residues. In germline, CDR1 is MNHEY, CDR2 SVGAGI. The CDR3 DNA reads as TGTGCCAGCAGTTACTCAGCGATGGGTCAGGGTTATGAGCAGTTCTTC. Protein: CASSYSAMGQGYEQFF.

V and J are TRBV29-1 and TRBJ1-1; D gene uncertain. The CDR3 contains 13 residues. Germline V CDR1 and CDR2: SQVTM, ANQGSEA. The V end was cut by 3 bases, the J end by 4 bases, with 12 bases between. The CDR3, as DNA: TGCAGCGTTGAGGAGGGAATCGGCACTGAAGCTTTCTTT. Its protein is CSVEEGIGTEAFF.

With regard to this clonotype: A read error may produce the germline difference seen at one junction end. This rearrangement joins TRBV7-2 to TRBJ1-5, with 7 bases identical to TRBD1. Germline CDR1 reads SGHTA; CDR2 reads FQGNSA. CDR3 length equals 15 residues. The CDR3 DNA sequence: TGCGCCAGCAGCTCAAGGGGGCTGAGCAATCAGCCCCAGCATTTT. Residues: CASSSRGLSNQPQHF.

The rearrangement links TRBV2 to TRBJ2-5, with 12 bases identical to TRBD1. In germline, CDR1 is SNHLY, CDR2 FYNNEI. The CDR3 runs to 15 residues. V shed 6 bases, J shed 5 bases, and the junction held 7 bases outside the gene matches. CDR3 bases: TGTGCCAGCAGGGGACAGGGGGCGTTTTTGGAGACCCAGTACTTC. Its protein product is CASRGQGAFLETQYF.

V and J are TRBV2 and TRBJ2-7; either TRBD1 or TRBD2 may fit D (5 bases each). This CDR3 is built from 14 residues. Germline values: CDR1 SNHLY, CDR2 FYNNEI. V was pared by 3 bases and J by 3 bases, with 12 bases between. CDR3 sequence (DNA): TGTGCCAGCAGTGAGGTCTCAGGGAGCTACGAGCAGTACTTC. Protein product: CASSEVSGSYEQYF.

The V and J genes are TRBV7-2 and TRBJ2-7, with 7 bases that match TRBD1. V shed 2 bases and J 6 bases; nucleotides not matched to a gene: 4. From germline, CDR1 is SGHTA and CDR2 FQGNSA. The CDR3 sequence is 13 residues long. The CDR3 DNA follows: TGTGCCAGCAGCTTAACAGGGGTCGGCGAGCAGTACTTC. It specifies CASSLTGVGEQYF.